This is a list of T cell receptor beta chains from one sample in a study of T-cell reconstitution after alpha-beta-depleted transplantation in children. Each CDR3 protein gets one entry after TCRdb re-called the PCR reads with MiXCR. The sample lists about 420,000 distinct CDR3 sequences; 16% were seen once. The material sequenced was PBMCs, mostly from graft donor cells, taken 360 days after TCRalphabeta/CD19-depleted stem cell transplant. The receptors were sampled from a boy under two years old who had a stem cell transplant for Wiskott-Aldrich syndrome, so the T cells may come from the graft donor. Each CDR3 is given with its conserved first and last residue. Fields, in order: V gene, J gene, CDR3 protein.

v_gene: TRBV20-1; j_gene: TRBJ2-7; CDR3aa: CSASDPLDRGYEQYF
v_gene: TRBV5-1; j_gene: TRBJ2-6; CDR3aa: CASSLFGTSRSGANVLTF
v_gene: TRBV5-1; j_gene: TRBJ2-1; CDR3aa: CASSTLAGGLNEQFF
v_gene: TRBV30; j_gene: TRBJ2-3; CDR3aa: CAWSATITDTQYF
v_gene: TRBV10-2; j_gene: TRBJ2-7; CDR3aa: CASSELGNLRHEQYF
v_gene: TRBV9; j_gene: TRBJ2-7; CDR3aa: CASSVVGTGGDEQYF
v_gene: TRBV7-2; j_gene: TRBJ2-7; CDR3aa: CASSLGGGVEQYF
v_gene: TRBV12-3/TRBV12-4; j_gene: TRBJ2-1; CDR3aa: CASTPSGRGYNEQFF
v_gene: TRBV5-1; j_gene: TRBJ2-3; CDR3aa: CASSSGDIADTQYF
v_gene: TRBV6-5; j_gene: TRBJ1-6; CDR3aa: CASSSRTDNSPLHF
v_gene: TRBV28; j_gene: TRBJ2-1; CDR3aa: CASSLMVKGRAYNEQFF
v_gene: TRBV6-1; j_gene: TRBJ2-7; CDR3aa: CASKRGSNEEYF
v_gene: TRBV5-1; j_gene: TRBJ2-7; CDR3aa: CASSSFGLIGYEQYF
v_gene: TRBV29-1; j_gene: TRBJ2-5; CDR3aa: CSVFGPGETQYF
v_gene: TRBV11-1; j_gene: TRBJ2-3; CDR3aa: CASSYPRQGRTDTQYF
v_gene: TRBV5-8; j_gene: TRBJ1-2; CDR3aa: CASSSHFGGNYGYTF
v_gene: TRBV7-9; j_gene: TRBJ2-7; CDR3aa: CASSTLERNSYEQYF
v_gene: TRBV9; j_gene: TRBJ2-7; CDR3aa: CASSVGQGHSYEQYF
v_gene: TRBV3-1; j_gene: TRBJ1-1; CDR3aa: CASSQWSRLTEAFF
v_gene: TRBV29-1; j_gene: TRBJ1-1; CDR3aa: CSVRPLMRDTEAFF
v_gene: TRBV7-9; j_gene: TRBJ2-5; CDR3aa: CASSFSYQETQYF
v_gene: TRBV11-3; j_gene: TRBJ2-3; CDR3aa: CASSLGIGEDTQYF
v_gene: TRBV7-2; j_gene: TRBJ1-6; CDR3aa: CASSLVGGSYNSPLHF
v_gene: TRBV5-1; j_gene: TRBJ2-7; CDR3aa: CASSSQPGLGPYEQYF
v_gene: TRBV7-6; j_gene: TRBJ1-6; CDR3aa: CASSLAPGRANSPLHF
v_gene: TRBV4-2; j_gene: TRBJ2-3; CDR3aa: CASSPWTSGRAASTDTQYF
v_gene: TRBV7-6; j_gene: TRBJ2-7; CDR3aa: CASSLGQGATEQYF
v_gene: TRBV4-1; j_gene: TRBJ2-1; CDR3aa: CASSKGQFEQFF
v_gene: TRBV20-1; j_gene: TRBJ2-7; CDR3aa: CSPGQPAGASYEQYF
v_gene: TRBV20-1; j_gene: TRBJ1-2; CDR3aa: CSATPRYYGYTF
v_gene: TRBV20-1; j_gene: TRBJ2-1; CDR3aa: CSARDPRSLAAPSYNEQFF
v_gene: TRBV30; j_gene: TRBJ2-7; CDR3aa: CAWDINPTYEQYF
v_gene: TRBV6-5; j_gene: TRBJ1-6; CDR3aa: CASSYSKGAGNSPLHF
v_gene: TRBV5-1; j_gene: TRBJ2-1; CDR3aa: CASSFGPLDEQFF
v_gene: TRBV25-1; j_gene: TRBJ2-2; CDR3aa: CASSERLNTGELFF
v_gene: TRBV27; j_gene: TRBJ2-1; CDR3aa: CASRGGGYNEQFF
v_gene: TRBV12-3/TRBV12-4; j_gene: TRBJ2-7; CDR3aa: CASSFFMRETYEQYF
v_gene: TRBV20-1; j_gene: TRBJ2-5; CDR3aa: CSASKDRGKETQYF
v_gene: TRBV6-1; j_gene: TRBJ1-5; CDR3aa: CASSRDQPQHF
v_gene: TRBV10-3; j_gene: TRBJ2-7; CDR3aa: CAISDGPYEQYF
v_gene: TRBV7-9; j_gene: TRBJ2-3; CDR3aa: CASSLLSRLSTDTQYF
v_gene: TRBV29-1; j_gene: TRBJ2-7; CDR3aa: CSVYTGTEQYF
v_gene: TRBV2; j_gene: TRBJ2-5; CDR3aa: CASSVEAAIQETQYF
v_gene: TRBV4-3; j_gene: TRBJ1-1; CDR3aa: CASSQLYSPNTEAFF
v_gene: TRBV6-1; j_gene: TRBJ1-2; CDR3aa: CASGLAGQVYGYTF
v_gene: TRBV29-1; j_gene: TRBJ2-5; CDR3aa: CSVERETQYF
v_gene: TRBV7-9; j_gene: TRBJ2-7; CDR3aa: CASSSAIHPAYEQYF
v_gene: TRBV29-1; j_gene: TRBJ2-3; CDR3aa: CSVAGPDTQYF
v_gene: TRBV5-1; j_gene: TRBJ1-5; CDR3aa: CASNFLRSNQPQHF